Following are 20 T cell receptor beta chains from one sample sequenced in a study of cytomegalovirus exposure and HLA in healthy donors. Primers for the PCR totalled 60 Vbeta and 13 Jbeta. Some clones are missing from TCRdb's copy, which holds only in-frame ones; the method was immunoSEQ multiplex PCR. The sample has 90,000 to 140,000 clones, roughly 12% seen once. What was sequenced was PBMCs. All receptors derive from a man in his forties or fifties in good health and CMV-seropositive.

The V and J genes are TRBV10-3 and TRBJ2-7; no reliable D call. Trimming shortened V by 0 bases and J by 4 bases, and 7 bases separated the two germline ends. Germline V gene sequence: CDR1 ENHRY, CDR2 SYGVKD. CDR3 length: 13 residues. For the CDR3, the DNA is TGTGCCATCAGTGAGTCGCCCCAGTACGAGCAGTACTTC. The encoded protein is CAISESPQYEQYF.

This chain joins TRBV10-1 and TRBJ2-4; TRBD1 matches 7 bases. The CDR3 contains 15 residues. Germline CDR1 reads WNHNN; CDR2 reads SYGVQD (reference sequence). The V gene end was trimmed by 0 bases and the J gene end by 5 bases; junction bases not matched to a gene: 4. The CDR3 bases are TGCGCCAGCAGTGAGTCAAGGGGGCCGGAAAACATTCAGTACTTC. Protein: CASSESRGPENIQYF.

CDR3 protein: CASSLVREPYEQYF. Here the CDR3 DNA reads TGCGCCAGCAGCTTGGTGCGGGAACCCTACGAGCAGTACTTC. The V call is TRBV5-1, the J call TRBJ2-7; tentatively, D is TRBD2 (6 bases). Germline V gene data show CDR1 as SGHRS and CDR2 as YFSETQ. The CDR3 is made up of 14 amino acids. V was cut by 0 bases and J by 2 bases, with 9 bases left in between.

This clone has just a few counts. V is TRBV5-4 and J is TRBJ2-3; 7 bases line up with TRBD1. Looked up from germline, CDR1 is SGHNT and CDR2 is YYREEE (reference sequence). The CDR3 totals 15 residues. J was trimmed by 0 bases and V by 2 bases; bases with no gene match: 3. The CDR3 DNA reads TGTGCCAGCAGCTTATGGGACAGCAGCACAGATACGCAGTATTTT. As protein: CASSLWDSSTDTQYF.

This clone was detected only a few times. The J gene is TRBJ1-5, the V gene TRBV19, with D perhaps TRBD1 (6 bases). V was clipped by 3 bases and J by 5 bases, with 11 bases between them. This CDR3 contains 14 residues. Per the germline V gene, CDR1 is LNHDA and CDR2 is SQIVND (reference sequence). The CDR3 protein is CASSIGDTYQPQHF. CDR3 sequence (DNA): TGTGCCAGTAGTATCGGGGACACCTATCAGCCCCAGCATTTT.

The V call is TRBV7-8, the J call TRBJ2-1, with 10 bases matching TRBD2. Germline loops: CDR1 SGHVS, CDR2 FQNEAQ. J gave up 3 bases and V 0 bases, and 5 bases lay outside the gene matches. CDR3 length: 17 amino acids. The CDR3 sequence is CASSLAVRTSGYNEQFF. In DNA, the CDR3 is TGTGCCAGCAGCTTAGCGGTCCGGACTAGCGGCTACAATGAGCAGTTCTTC.

This clone has more than one count but fewer than ten. The genes are TRBV6-5 and TRBJ1-1; no reliable D call. Germline V CDR1 and CDR2: MNHEY, SVGAGI. The CDR3 runs 14 residues. V gave up 6 bases and J gave up 7 bases, with 18 bases separating them. CDR3 coding DNA: TGTGCCAGCAGGACGGGAAAGGGTTTTGTTGAAGCTTTCTTT. Translating gives CASRTGKGFVEAFF.

This clone was found a few times. V is TRBV19 and J is TRBJ1-5, with 7 bases matching TRBD1. V shed 5 bases, J shed 5 bases, and the junction held 12 bases outside the gene matches. The CDR3 length is 16 residues. Looked up from germline, CDR1 is LNHDA and CDR2 is SQIVND (reference sequence). As DNA, the CDR3 is TGTGCCAGTAGTGACCGAATCAACAGGGGCTATCAGCCCCAGCATTTT. Its translation is CASSDRINRGYQPQHF.

This clone was counted a few times. The chain joins TRBV19 to TRBJ2-7; D is perhaps TRBD1 (5 bases). The CDR3 runs 13 residues. V shed 6 bases and J shed 2 bases, with 11 bases lying between them. Germline assignment: CDR1 LNHDA and CDR2 SQIVND (reference sequence). The CDR3 spells CASSRTGAYEQYF. The CDR3 DNA reads as TGTGCCAGTAGCAGAACAGGAGCCTACGAGCAGTACTTC.

The V and J genes are TRBV7-6 and TRBJ2-1, with 10 positions matching TRBD1. Trimming removed 6 bases from V and 5 bases from J; junction bases left unmatched: 10. Looked up from germline, CDR1 is SGHVS and CDR2 is FNYEAQ. This CDR3 has 16 amino acids. The CDR3 region is CASSPPGQGNHNEQFF. The CDR3 region has the DNA TGTGCCAGCAGTCCGCCGGGACAGGGGAACCACAATGAGCAGTTCTTC.

A note on this clone: A far more abundant clone sits one base away, making this likely a read error. V is TRBV19 and J is TRBJ2-3, with 10 bases matching TRBD1. CDR1 is LNHDA, CDR2 SQIVND, per germline (reference sequence). V lost 6 bases and J lost 2; bases outside the gene matches: 5. CDR3 length equals 15 residues. CDR3 amino acids: CASRTRQGATDTQYF. CDR3 nucleotides: TGTGCCAGTAGGACCCGACAGGGGGCCACAGATACGCAGTATTTT.

This clone turned up a few times. The V and J genes are TRBV19 and TRBJ2-4; D is uncertain. CDR3 length: 18 residues. Germline CDR1 is LNHDA and CDR2 is SQIVND (reference sequence). V shed 6 bases and J shed 3 bases, with 24 bases lying between them. CDR3 sequence reads: CASSLNRVSVRGKNIQYF. The CDR3 nucleotides read TGTGCCAGTAGCCTAAACCGGGTCTCGGTAAGAGGCAAAAACATTCAGTACTTC.

This clone showed up just a few times. The chain has TRBV9 and TRBJ2-5, with D unclear. Germline V gene lookup returns CDR1 SGDLS and CDR2 YYNGEE. The CDR3 length is 13 residues. The V gene lost 3 bases and the J gene lost 2 bases, with 8 bases spanning the gap. The CDR3 is CASSAPSQETQYF. Here the CDR3 DNA reads TGTGCCAGCAGCGCCCCCAGTCAAGAGACCCAGTACTTC.

Only one count was recorded for this clone. The J gene is TRBJ2-1, the V gene TRBV5-6, with 9 positions matching TRBD2. The CDR3 spans 16 residues. J gave up 9 bases and V 2 bases, and 12 bases lay outside the gene matches. CDR1 and CDR2 (germline): SGHDT, YYEEEE. The CDR3 sequence is CASSLGTSSGFLEQFF. The CDR3 DNA is TGTGCCAGCAGCTTAGGGACTAGCTCGGGCTTTCTTGAGCAGTTCTTC.

The rearrangement joins TRBV5-4 to TRBJ2-7; 7 bases match TRBD1. CDR3 length: 14 amino acids. The V gene end was trimmed by 4 bases and the J gene end by 1 base; junction bases not matched to a gene: 5. Germline CDR1 and CDR2: SGHNT and YYREEE (reference sequence). CDR3: CASSPSGQSYEQYF. The CDR3 DNA reads as TGTGCCAGCAGCCCTTCGGGACAGTCCTACGAGCAGTACTTC.

V gene TRBV7-2 combines with J gene TRBJ1-4, with 7 bases lining up with TRBD1. Germline trimming cut 2 bases from V and 6 bases from J; bases unmatched to any gene: 12. The CDR3 contains 17 residues. Per the germline V gene, CDR1 is SGHTA and CDR2 is FQGNSA. The CDR3 coding sequence is TGTGCCAGCAGCTTAAACGGGGAGACAGGGAAGGATGAAAAACTGTTTTTT. Its protein is CASSLNGETGKDEKLFF.

This clone was counted a few times. The CDR3 nucleotides are TGTGCCAGCAGCGCGGGACAGGGGACCTACGAGCAGTACTTC. It encodes CASSAGQGTYEQYF. The chain employs TRBV9 and TRBJ2-7, with 10 bases identical to TRBD1. CDR3 length equals 14 residues. From germline, CDR1 is SGDLS and CDR2 YYNGEE. Germline trimming cut 3 bases from V and 2 bases from J; bases unmatched to any gene: 2.

This clone turned up a few times. The genes are TRBV10-1 and TRBJ2-1; a possible D gene is TRBD2 (6 bases). V was shortened by 6 bases and J by 4 bases, with 13 bases between the two germline ends. The CDR3 contains 14 residues. Germline assignment: CDR1 WNHNN and CDR2 SYGVQD (reference sequence). CDR3: CASSGGALYNEQFF. Here the CDR3 DNA reads TGCGCCAGCAGCGGCGGGGCCCTTTACAATGAGCAGTTCTTC.

The J gene is TRBJ2-7, the V gene TRBV9; maybe TRBD2 (5 bases). Trimming took 0 bases from V and 2 from J, leaving 12 bases between them. Germline-derived CDR1 and CDR2 are SGDLS and YYNGEE. The CDR3 spans 15 residues. DNA of the CDR3: TGTGCCAGCAGCGTAGGTGTAGCCGGGACCTACGAGCAGTACTTC. This sequence encodes CASSVGVAGTYEQYF.

The J gene is TRBJ2-5, the V gene TRBV6-5; tentatively, D is TRBD2 (6 bases). The CDR3 spans 16 residues. Germline V gives CDR1 MNHEY, CDR2 SVGAGI. V shed 3 bases and J shed 5 bases, with 19 bases lying between them. The CDR3 DNA reads as TGTGCCAGCAGTTATCGTGGCGGGGAAGTATGGGAGACCCAGTACTTC. It specifies CASSYRGGEVWETQYF.